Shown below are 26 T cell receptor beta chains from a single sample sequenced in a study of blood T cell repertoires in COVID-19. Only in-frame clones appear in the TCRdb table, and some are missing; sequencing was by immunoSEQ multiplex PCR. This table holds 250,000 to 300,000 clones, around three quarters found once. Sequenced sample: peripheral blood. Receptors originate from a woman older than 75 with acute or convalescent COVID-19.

In nucleotides, the CDR3 is TGTGCCAGCAGTCAAGGGGGCACTGAAGCTTTCTTT. This encodes CASSQGGTEAFF. J is TRBJ1-1 and V is TRBV12-3 or TRBV12-4; TRBD1 might be the D (6 bases). Deletions cut 5 bases from V and 4 bases from J, with 8 bases between. The CDR3 is made up of 12 amino acids.

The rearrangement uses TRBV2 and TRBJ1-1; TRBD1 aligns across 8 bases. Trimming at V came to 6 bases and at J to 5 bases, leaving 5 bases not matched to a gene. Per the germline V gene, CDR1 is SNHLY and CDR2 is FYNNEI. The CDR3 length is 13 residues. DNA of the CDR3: TGTGCCAGCAGCAGGGGGCAAGGGACTGAAGCTTTCTTT. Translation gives CASSRGQGTEAFF.

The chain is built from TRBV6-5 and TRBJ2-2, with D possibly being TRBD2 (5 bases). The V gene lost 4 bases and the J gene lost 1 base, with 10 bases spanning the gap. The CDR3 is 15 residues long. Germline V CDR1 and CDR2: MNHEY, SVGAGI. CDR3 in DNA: TGTGCCAGCAGTTTGAGGGTTTGGAACACCGGGGAGCTGTTTTTT. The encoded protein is CASSLRVWNTGELFF.

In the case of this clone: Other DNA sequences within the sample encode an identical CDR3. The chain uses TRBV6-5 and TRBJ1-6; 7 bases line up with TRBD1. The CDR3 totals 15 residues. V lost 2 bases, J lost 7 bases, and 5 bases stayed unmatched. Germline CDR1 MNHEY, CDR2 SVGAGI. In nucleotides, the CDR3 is TGTGCCAGCAGTTACAGGGGACAGATGAATTCACCCCTCCACTTT. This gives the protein CASSYRGQMNSPLHF.

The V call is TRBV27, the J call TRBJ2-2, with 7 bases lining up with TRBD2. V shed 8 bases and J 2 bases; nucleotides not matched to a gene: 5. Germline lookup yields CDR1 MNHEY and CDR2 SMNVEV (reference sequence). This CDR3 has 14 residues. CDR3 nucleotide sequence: TGTGCCAGCTCGCGGGACTATAACACCGGGGAGCTGTTTTTT. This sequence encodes CASSRDYNTGELFF.

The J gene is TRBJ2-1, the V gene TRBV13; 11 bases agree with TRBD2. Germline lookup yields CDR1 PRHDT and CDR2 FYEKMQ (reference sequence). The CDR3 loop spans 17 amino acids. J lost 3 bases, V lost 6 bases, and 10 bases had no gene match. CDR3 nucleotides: TGTGCCAGCAGGAAGGCGGGACTAGCGGACTACTACAATGAGCAGTTCTTC. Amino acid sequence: CASRKAGLADYYNEQFF.

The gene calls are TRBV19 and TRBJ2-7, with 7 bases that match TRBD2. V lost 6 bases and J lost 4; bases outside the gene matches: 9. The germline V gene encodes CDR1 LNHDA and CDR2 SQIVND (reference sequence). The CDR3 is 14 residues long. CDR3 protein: CASSRALADYEQYF. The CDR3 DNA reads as TGTGCCAGTAGCCGCGCGCTAGCGGATTACGAGCAGTACTTC.

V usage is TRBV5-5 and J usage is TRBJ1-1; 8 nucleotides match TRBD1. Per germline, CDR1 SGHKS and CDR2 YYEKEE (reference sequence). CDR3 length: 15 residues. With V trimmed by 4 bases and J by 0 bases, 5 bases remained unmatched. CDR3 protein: CASSAGQGVNTEAFF. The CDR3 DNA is TGTGCCAGCAGCGCTGGACAGGGTGTGAACACTGAAGCTTTCTTT.

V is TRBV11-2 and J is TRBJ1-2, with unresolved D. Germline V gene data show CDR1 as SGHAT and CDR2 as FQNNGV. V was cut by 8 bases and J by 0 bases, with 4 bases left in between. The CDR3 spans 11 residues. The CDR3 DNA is TGTGCCAGCTCTCCTAACTATGGCTACACCTTC. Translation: CASSPNYGYTF.

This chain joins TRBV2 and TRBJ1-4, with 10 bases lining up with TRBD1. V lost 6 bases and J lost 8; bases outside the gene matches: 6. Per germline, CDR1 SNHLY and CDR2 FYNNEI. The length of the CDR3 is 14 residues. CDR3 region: CASRGGTGDEKLFF. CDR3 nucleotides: TGTGCCAGCAGGGGAGGGACAGGGGACGAAAAACTGTTTTTT.

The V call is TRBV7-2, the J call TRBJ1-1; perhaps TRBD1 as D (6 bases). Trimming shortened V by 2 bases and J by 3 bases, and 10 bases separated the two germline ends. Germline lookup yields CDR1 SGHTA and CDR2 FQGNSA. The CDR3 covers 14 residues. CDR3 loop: CASSLQGLYTEAFF. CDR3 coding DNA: TGTGCCAGCAGCTTACAGGGGCTGTACACTGAAGCTTTCTTT.

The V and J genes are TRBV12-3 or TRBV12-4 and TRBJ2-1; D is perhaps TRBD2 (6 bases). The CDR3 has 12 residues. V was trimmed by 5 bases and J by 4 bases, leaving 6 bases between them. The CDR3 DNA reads TGTGCCAGCAGTGGGGGGTACAATGAGCAGTTCTTC. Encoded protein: CASSGGYNEQFF.

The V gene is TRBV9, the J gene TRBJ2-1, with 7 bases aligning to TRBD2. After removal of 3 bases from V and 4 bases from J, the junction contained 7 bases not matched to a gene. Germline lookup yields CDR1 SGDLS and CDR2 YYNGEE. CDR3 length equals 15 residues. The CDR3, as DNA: TGTGCCAGCAGCGAGGGCGGGGGTCGTTACAATGAGCAGTTCTTC. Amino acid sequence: CASSEGGGRYNEQFF.

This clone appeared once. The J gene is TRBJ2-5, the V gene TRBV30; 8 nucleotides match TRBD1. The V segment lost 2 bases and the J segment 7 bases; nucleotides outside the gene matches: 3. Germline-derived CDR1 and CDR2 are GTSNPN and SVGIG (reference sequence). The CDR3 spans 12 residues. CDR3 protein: CAWSRDRGTQYF. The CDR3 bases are TGTGCCTGGAGTAGAGACAGGGGGACCCAGTACTTC.

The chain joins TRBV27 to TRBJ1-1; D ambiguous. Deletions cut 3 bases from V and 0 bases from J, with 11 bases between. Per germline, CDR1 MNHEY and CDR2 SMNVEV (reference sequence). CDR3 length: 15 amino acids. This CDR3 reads CASSFIGRLNTEAFF. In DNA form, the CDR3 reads TGTGCCAGCAGTTTTATCGGCAGGTTGAACACTGAAGCTTTCTTT.

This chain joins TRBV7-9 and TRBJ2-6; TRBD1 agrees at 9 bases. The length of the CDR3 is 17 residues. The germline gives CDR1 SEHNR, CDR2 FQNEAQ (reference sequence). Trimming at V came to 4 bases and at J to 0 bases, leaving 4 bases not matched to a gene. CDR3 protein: CASSSTGGVSGANVLTF. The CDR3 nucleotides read TGTGCCAGCAGCTCGACAGGGGGTGTCTCTGGGGCCAACGTCCTGACTTTC.

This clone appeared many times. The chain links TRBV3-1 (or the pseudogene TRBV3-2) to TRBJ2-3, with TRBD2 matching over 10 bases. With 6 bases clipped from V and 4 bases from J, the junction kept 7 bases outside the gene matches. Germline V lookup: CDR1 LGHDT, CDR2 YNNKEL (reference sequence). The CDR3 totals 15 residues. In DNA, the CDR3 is TGTGCCAGCAGTCCCCAGCGGGGGGGCTCAGATACGCAGTATTTT. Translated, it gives CASSPQRGGSDTQYF.

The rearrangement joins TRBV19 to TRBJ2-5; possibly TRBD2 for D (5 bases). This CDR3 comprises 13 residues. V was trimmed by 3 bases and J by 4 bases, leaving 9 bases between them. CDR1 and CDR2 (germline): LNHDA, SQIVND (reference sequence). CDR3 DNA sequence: TGTGCCAGTAGTATTTCGGCGGGAGAGACCCAGTACTTC. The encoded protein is CASSISAGETQYF.

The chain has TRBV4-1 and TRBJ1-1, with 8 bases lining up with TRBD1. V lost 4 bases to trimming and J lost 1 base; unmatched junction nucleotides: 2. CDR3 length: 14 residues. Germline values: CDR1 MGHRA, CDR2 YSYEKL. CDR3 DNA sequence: TGCGCCAGCAGCCTACAGGGGGAGAACACTGAAGCTTTCTTT. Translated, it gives CASSLQGENTEAFF.

The CDR3 bases are TGTGCCAGCAGTTATTCCGGGACAGGGTTCTATGGCTACACCTTC. Its protein is CASSYSGTGFYGYTF. This chain links TRBV27 with TRBJ1-2; 9 bases map to TRBD1. V lost 4 bases and J lost 4; bases outside the gene matches: 7. The CDR3 extends over 15 amino acids. Looked up from germline, CDR1 is MNHEY and CDR2 is SMNVEV (reference sequence).

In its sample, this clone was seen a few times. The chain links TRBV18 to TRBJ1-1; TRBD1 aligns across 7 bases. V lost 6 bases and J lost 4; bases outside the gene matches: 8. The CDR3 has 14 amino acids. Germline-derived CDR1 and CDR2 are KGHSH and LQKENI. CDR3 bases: TGTGCCAGCTCGCCGACAGGGCCTGCCACTGAAGCTTTCTTT. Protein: CASSPTGPATEAFF.

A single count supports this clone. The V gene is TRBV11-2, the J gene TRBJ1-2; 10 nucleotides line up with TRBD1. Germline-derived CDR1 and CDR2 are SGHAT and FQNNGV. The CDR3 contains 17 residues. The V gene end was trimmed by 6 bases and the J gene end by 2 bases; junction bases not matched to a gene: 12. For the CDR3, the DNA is TGTGCCAGCAGGCCCATACGGGACAGGGGCCTGAACTATGGCTACACCTTC. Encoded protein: CASRPIRDRGLNYGYTF.

The CDR3 DNA sequence: TGTGCCAGCAGCTTACGGGACGGGGGGCGGGAAGAGACCCAGTACTTC. It translates to CASSLRDGGREETQYF. This chain connects TRBV5-4 to TRBJ2-5; TRBD2 is a possible D gene (7 bases). The CDR3 runs 16 residues. Trimming shortened V by 2 bases and J by 3 bases, and 17 bases separated the two germline ends. The germline V gene encodes CDR1 SGHNT and CDR2 YYREEE (reference sequence).

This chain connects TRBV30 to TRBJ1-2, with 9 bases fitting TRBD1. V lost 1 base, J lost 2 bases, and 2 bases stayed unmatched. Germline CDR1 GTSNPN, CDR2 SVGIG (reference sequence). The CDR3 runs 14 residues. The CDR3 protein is CAWSGDRVNYGYTF. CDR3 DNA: TGTGCCTGGAGTGGGGACAGGGTGAACTATGGCTACACCTTC. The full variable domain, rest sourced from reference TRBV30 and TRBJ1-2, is SQTIHQWPATLVQPVGSPLSLECTVEGTSNPNLYWYRQAAGRGLQLLFYSVGIGQISSEVPQNLSASRPQDRQFILSSKKLLLSDSGFYLCAWSGDRVNYGYTFGSGTRLTVV.

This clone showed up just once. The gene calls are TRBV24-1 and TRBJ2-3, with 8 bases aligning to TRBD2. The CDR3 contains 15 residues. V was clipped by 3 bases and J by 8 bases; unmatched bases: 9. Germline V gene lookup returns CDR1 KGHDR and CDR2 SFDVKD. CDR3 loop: CATSDRGTRAGTQYF. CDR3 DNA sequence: TGTGCCACCAGTGATCGAGGGACTAGGGCCGGTACGCAGTATTTT.

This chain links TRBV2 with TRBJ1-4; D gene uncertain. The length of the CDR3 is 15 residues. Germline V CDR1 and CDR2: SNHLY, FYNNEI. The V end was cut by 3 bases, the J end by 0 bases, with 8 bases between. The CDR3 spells CASSDAGSTNEKLFF. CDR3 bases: TGTGCCAGCAGTGATGCGGGTTCAACTAATGAAAAACTGTTTTTT.